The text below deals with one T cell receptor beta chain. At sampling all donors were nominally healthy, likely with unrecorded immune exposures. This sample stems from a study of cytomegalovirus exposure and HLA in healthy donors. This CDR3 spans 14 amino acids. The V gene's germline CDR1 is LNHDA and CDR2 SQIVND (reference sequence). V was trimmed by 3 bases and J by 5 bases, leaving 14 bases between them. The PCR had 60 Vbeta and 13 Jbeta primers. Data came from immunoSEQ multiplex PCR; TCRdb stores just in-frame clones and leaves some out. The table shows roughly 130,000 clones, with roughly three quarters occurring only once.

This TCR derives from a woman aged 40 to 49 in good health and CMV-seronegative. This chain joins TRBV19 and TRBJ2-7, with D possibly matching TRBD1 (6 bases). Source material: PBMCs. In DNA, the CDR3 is TGTGCCAGTAGTATCGTGCAGGGGCTCAACGAGCAGTACTTC. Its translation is CASSIVQGLNEQYF.